This T cell receptor beta chain was obtained from a study of OX40 agonist ivuxolimab in advanced cancers. Findings and limits, study-wide: The study observed clonal expansion of CD4+ and CD8+ blood T cells by week 6 at 0.1 to 3.0 mg/kg.

V was pared by 4 bases and J by 2 bases, with 12 bases between. CDR1 is SGDLS and CDR2 is YYNGEE in the germline V gene. There are 14 residues in the CDR3. A word on this clone: The target antigen is unknown.

Sequenced by immunoSEQ multiplex PCR; TCRdb stores in-frame clones only, minus some. The sample comprises tens of thousands of clones, 75% to 90% of which are singletons, and 0.85% to 1% rests with the top ten. The rearrangement links TRBV9 to TRBJ1-2; TRBD1 is a possible D gene (5 bases). The sequencing here drew on CD4+ or CD8+ T cells sorted from blood, taken in a trial of the OX40 agonist ivuxolimab. The origin of this receptor is an adult with an advanced solid tumor such as melanoma, head and neck, liver or kidney cancer. The CDR3 coding sequence is TGTGCCAGCAGCCCGGGGGACGGCAACTATGGCTACACCTTC. Encoded protein: CASSPGDGNYGYTF.